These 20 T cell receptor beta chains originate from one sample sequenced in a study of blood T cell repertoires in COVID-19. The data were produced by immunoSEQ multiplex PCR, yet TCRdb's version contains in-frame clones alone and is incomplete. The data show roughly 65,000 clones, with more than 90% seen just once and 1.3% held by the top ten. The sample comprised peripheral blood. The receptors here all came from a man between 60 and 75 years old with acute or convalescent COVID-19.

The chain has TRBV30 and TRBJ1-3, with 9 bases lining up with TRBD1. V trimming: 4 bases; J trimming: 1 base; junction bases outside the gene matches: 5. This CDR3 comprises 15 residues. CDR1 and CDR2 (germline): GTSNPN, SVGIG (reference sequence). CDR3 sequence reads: CAWTQQGASGNTIYF. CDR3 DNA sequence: TGTGCCTGGACCCAACAGGGGGCGTCTGGAAACACCATATATTTT. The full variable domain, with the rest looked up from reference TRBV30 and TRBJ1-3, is SQTIHQWPATLVQPVGSPLSLECTVEGTSNPNLYWYRQAAGRGLQLLFYSVGIGQISSEVPQNLSASRPQDRQFILSSKKLLLSDSGFYLCAWTQQGASGNTIYFGEGSWLTVV.

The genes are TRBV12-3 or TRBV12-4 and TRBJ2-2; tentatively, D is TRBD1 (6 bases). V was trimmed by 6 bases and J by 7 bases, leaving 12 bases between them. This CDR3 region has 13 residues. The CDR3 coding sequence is TGTGCCAGCAGCTCCCTGGGACACGGGGAGCTGTTTTTT. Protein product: CASSSLGHGELFF.

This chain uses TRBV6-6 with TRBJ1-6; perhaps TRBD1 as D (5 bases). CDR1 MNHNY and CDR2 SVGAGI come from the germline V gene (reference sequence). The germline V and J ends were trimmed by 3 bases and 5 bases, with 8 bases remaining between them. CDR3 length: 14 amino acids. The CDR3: CASSYGGDNSPLHF. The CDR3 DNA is TGTGCCAGCAGTTATGGAGGGGATAATTCACCCCTCCACTTT.

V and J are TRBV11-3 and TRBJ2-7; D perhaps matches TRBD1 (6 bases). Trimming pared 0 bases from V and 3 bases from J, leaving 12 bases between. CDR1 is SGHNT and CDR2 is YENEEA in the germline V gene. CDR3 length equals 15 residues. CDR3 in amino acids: CASSLDFSGDYEQYF. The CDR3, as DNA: TGTGCCAGCAGCTTAGATTTTTCAGGGGACTACGAGCAGTACTTC.

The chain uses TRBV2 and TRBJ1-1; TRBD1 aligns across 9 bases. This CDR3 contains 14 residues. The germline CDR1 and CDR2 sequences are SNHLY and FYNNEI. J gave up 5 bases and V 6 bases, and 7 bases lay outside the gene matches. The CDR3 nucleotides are TGTGCCAGCAGGGAACAGGGGGCAGGAACTGAAGCTTTCTTT. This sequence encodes CASREQGAGTEAFF.

This CDR3 is CASSSPSGNTGELFF. The CDR3 DNA reads TGTGCCAGCAGTTCTCCTTCCGGGAACACCGGGGAGCTGTTTTTT. The chain couples TRBV6-6 to TRBJ2-2; D remains ambiguous. Trimming removed 4 bases at V and 1 base at J, with 10 bases between. Looked up from germline, CDR1 is MNHNY and CDR2 is SVGAGI (reference sequence). CDR3 length: 15 residues.

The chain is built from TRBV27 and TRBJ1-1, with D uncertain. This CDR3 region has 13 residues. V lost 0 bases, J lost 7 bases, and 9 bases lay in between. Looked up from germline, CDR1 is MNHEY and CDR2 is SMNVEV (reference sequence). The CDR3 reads CASSLSPQLEAFF. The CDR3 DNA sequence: TGTGCCAGCAGTTTATCCCCGCAACTTGAAGCTTTCTTT.

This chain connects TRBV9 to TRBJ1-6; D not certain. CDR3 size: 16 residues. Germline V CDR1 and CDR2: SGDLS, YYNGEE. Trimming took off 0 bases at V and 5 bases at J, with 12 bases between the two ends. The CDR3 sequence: CASSVGESIHNSPLHF. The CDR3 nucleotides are TGTGCCAGCAGCGTAGGCGAGTCTATTCATAATTCACCCCTCCACTTT.

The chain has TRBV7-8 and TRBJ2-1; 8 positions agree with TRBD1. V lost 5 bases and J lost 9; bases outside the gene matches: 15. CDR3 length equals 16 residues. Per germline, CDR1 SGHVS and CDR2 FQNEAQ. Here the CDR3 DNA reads TGTGCCAGCAGCACTAGGACAGGGACCACCTCGAGTGAGCAGTTCTTC. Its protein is CASSTRTGTTSSEQFF.

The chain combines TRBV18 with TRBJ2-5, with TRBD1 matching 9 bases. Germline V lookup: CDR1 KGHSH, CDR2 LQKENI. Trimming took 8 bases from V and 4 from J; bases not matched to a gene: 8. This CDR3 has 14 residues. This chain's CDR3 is CASAYRGQGETQYF. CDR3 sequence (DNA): TGTGCCAGCGCCTACAGGGGGCAGGGAGAGACCCAGTACTTC.

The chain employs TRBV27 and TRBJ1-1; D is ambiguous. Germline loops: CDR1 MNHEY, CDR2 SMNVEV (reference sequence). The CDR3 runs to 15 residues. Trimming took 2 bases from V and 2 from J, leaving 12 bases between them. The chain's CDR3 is CASSLRGILNTEAFF. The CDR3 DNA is TGTGCCAGCAGTTTAAGAGGGATCCTAAACACTGAAGCTTTCTTT.

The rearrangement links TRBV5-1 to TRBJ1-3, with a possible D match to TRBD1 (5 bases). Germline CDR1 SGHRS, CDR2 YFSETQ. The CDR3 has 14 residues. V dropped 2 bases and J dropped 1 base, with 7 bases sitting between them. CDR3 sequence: CASSFAGSGNTIYF. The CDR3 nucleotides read TGCGCCAGCAGCTTTGCAGGGTCTGGAAACACCATATATTTT.

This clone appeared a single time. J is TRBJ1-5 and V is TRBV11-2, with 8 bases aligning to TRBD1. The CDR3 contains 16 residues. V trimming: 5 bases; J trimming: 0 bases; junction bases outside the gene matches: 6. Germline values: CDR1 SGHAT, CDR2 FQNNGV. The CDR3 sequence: CASSQNQGASNQPQHF. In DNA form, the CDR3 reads TGTGCCAGCAGCCAAAACCAGGGGGCTAGCAATCAGCCCCAGCATTTT.

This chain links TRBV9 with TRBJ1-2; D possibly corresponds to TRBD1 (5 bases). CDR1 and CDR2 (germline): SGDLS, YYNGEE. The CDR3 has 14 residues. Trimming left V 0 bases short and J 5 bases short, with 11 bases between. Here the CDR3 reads CASSVAGTLYGYTF. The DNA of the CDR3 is TGTGCCAGCAGCGTAGCAGGGACTCTTTATGGCTACACCTTC.

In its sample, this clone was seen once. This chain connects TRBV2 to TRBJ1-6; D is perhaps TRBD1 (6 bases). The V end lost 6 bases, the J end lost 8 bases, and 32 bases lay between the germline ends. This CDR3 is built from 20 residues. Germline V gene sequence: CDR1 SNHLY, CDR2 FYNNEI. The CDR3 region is CASRPNHRGNQGSIDSPLHF. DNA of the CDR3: TGTGCCAGCAGACCAAATCACCGAGGGAATCAGGGGAGTATCGATTCACCCCTCCACTTT.

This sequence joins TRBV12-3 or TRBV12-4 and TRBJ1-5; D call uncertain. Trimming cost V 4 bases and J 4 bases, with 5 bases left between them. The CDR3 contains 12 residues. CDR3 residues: CASSWLNQPQHF. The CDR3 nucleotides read TGTGCCAGCAGTTGGCTTAATCAGCCCCAGCATTTT.

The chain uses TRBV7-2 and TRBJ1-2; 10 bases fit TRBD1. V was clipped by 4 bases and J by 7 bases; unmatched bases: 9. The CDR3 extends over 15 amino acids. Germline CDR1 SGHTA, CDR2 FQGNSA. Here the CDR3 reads CASSSTGTGVGGYTF. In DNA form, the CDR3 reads TGTGCCAGCAGCTCGACCGGGACAGGGGTTGGTGGCTACACCTTC.

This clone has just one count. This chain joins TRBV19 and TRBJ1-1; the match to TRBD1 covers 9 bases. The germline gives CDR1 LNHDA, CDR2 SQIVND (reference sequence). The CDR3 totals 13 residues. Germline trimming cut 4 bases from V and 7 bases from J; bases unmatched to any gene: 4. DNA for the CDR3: TGTGCCAGTAGTAGGGACAGGGAGGGTGAAGCTTTCTTT. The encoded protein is CASSRDREGEAFF.

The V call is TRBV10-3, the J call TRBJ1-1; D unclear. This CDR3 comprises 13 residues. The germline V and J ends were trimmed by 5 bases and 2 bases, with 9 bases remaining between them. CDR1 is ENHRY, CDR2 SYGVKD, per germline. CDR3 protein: CAISSQENTEAFF. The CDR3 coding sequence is TGTGCCATCAGTTCTCAGGAAAACACTGAAGCTTTCTTT.

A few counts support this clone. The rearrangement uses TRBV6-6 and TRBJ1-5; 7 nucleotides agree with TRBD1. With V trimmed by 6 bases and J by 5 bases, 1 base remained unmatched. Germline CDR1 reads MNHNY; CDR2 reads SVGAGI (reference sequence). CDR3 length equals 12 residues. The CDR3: CASSTGDQPQHF. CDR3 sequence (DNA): TGTGCCAGCAGCACAGGGGATCAGCCCCAGCATTTT.